These 14 T cell receptor beta chains share one sample of origin, sequenced in a study of blood T cell repertoires in COVID-19. Profiled with immunoSEQ multiplex PCR; TCRdb holds only in-frame clones, not every one. The table lists tens of thousands of clones, over 60% of them singletons. Sequencing input: peripheral blood. The receptor source for this set is a man between 65 and 85 years old with COVID-19, enrolled during active disease.

V gene TRBV6-6 combines with J gene TRBJ1-3; D unclear. The V end was cut by 7 bases, the J end by 5 bases, with 12 bases between. In germline, CDR1 is MNHNY, CDR2 SVGAGI (reference sequence). The CDR3 sequence is 13 residues long. CDR3 residues: CASIESSRNTIYF. Written as DNA, the CDR3 is TGTGCCAGCATTGAGTCGTCACGAAACACCATATATTTT.

The V and J genes are TRBV3-1 (or the pseudogene TRBV3-2) and TRBJ2-7, with TRBD1 identical over 7 bases. V trimming: 4 bases; J trimming: 6 bases; junction bases outside the gene matches: 3. CDR1 is LGHDT and CDR2 is YNNKEL in the germline V gene (reference sequence). The CDR3 sequence is 12 residues long. CDR3 region: CASSRDSSEQYF. The CDR3 DNA follows: TGTGCCAGCAGCCGGGACAGCTCCGAGCAGTACTTC.

The genes are TRBV10-3 and TRBJ2-2; 14 bases map to TRBD2. V dropped 7 bases and J dropped 3; count of bases not matched to a gene: 7. Germline CDR1 and CDR2: ENHRY and SYGVKD. The CDR3 sequence is 17 residues long. This chain's CDR3 is CAITGTSGSSDTGELFF. The CDR3 coding sequence is TGTGCCATCACCGGGACTAGCGGGAGTTCGGACACCGGGGAGCTGTTTTTT.

The J gene is TRBJ1-1, the V gene TRBV5-6; 7 bases fit TRBD1. CDR1 SGHDT and CDR2 YYEEEE come from the germline V gene. CDR3 length: 15 amino acids. V lost 3 bases, J lost 3 bases, and 8 bases stayed unmatched. CDR3 sequence: CASSSPTGRDTEAFF. The CDR3 DNA follows: TGTGCCAGCAGCTCTCCGACAGGGAGAGACACTGAAGCTTTCTTT.

The chain is built from TRBV29-1 and TRBJ2-3, with TRBD2 as a possible D gene (6 bases). CDR3 length equals 14 residues. CDR1 and CDR2 from the germline V gene are SQVTM and ANQGSEA. Trimming took off 2 bases at V and 4 bases at J, with 13 bases between the two ends. The CDR3 nucleotides read TGCAGCGTTGAACCCCAGGCGGGGTCAGATACGCAGTATTTT. It specifies CSVEPQAGSDTQYF.

The chain combines TRBV5-1 with TRBJ2-7; TRBD2 matches at 12 bases. The CDR3 length is 18 residues. V shed 0 bases, J shed 3 bases, and the junction held 10 bases outside the gene matches. Germline V gene data show CDR1 as SGHRS and CDR2 as YFSETQ. Here the CDR3 DNA reads TGCGCCAGCAGCTTGGTGCTAGCGGGAGGGGGAACCAACTACGAGCAGTACTTC. Protein: CASSLVLAGGGTNYEQYF.

This chain links TRBV5-1 with TRBJ2-2; D call uncertain. Germline-derived CDR1 and CDR2 are SGHRS and YFSETQ. This CDR3 region has 16 residues. V shed 4 bases and J shed 6 bases, with 19 bases lying between them. CDR3 nucleotides: TGCGCCAGCAGCCCTACGACTCCGCCTAGAGCCGGGGAGCTGTTTTTT. This gives the protein CASSPTTPPRAGELFF.

This clone was observed once. The chain is built from TRBV28 and TRBJ1-2; D might be TRBD1 (5 bases). Looked up from germline, CDR1 is MDHEN and CDR2 is SYDVKM. The CDR3 extends over 13 amino acids. Trimming stripped 5 bases from V and 8 bases from J, with 15 bases between. The CDR3 loop is CASSPPSRDGYTF. CDR3 DNA sequence: TGTGCCAGCAGTCCACCCTCGCGGGACGGCTACACCTTC.

In DNA form, the CDR3 reads TGTGCCAGTAGTATCGGCAGGGGGATGTCCTACGAGCAGTACTTC. It codes for CASSIGRGMSYEQYF. The rearrangement links TRBV19 to TRBJ2-7; 7 positions agree with TRBD1. The CDR3 loop spans 15 amino acids. V lost 3 bases to trimming and J lost 1 base; unmatched junction nucleotides: 6. Per germline, CDR1 LNHDA and CDR2 SQIVND (reference sequence).

Here the CDR3 reads CASSYRGTFGYTF. As DNA, the CDR3 is TGTGCCAGCAGTTACCGCGGGACGTTTGGCTACACCTTC. The chain combines TRBV6-5 with TRBJ1-2; D might be TRBD1 (5 bases). The CDR3 loop spans 13 amino acids. Trimming left V 2 bases short and J 7 bases short, with 11 bases between. In germline, CDR1 is MNHEY, CDR2 SVGAGI.

The J gene is TRBJ2-5, the V gene TRBV7-2; 7 bases fit TRBD2. The CDR3 has 16 amino acids. The V gene end was trimmed by 5 bases and the J gene end by 5 bases; junction bases not matched to a gene: 14. In germline, CDR1 is SGHTA, CDR2 FQGNSA. CDR3 protein: CASSPPRSGLVETQYF. The CDR3, as DNA: TGTGCCAGCAGCCCCCCGCGTAGCGGGCTTGTGGAGACCCAGTACTTC.

Here the CDR3 reads CASSSPTGTLGYTF. DNA of the CDR3: TGTGCCAGCAGCTCCCCTACAGGGACCCTAGGCTACACCTTC. The chain employs TRBV7-2 and TRBJ1-2; possible D gene TRBD1, 6 bases. V lost 4 bases and J 8 bases, leaving 17 bases between the germline ends. The CDR3 consists of 14 residues. Per the germline V gene, CDR1 is SGHTA and CDR2 is FQGNSA.

The CDR3 DNA reads TGTGCCAGCTCACCAAAGACAGGGATGGGAAATTCACCCCTCCACTTT. As protein: CASSPKTGMGNSPLHF. The gene calls are TRBV18 and TRBJ1-6; 7 bases match TRBD1. The CDR3 is 16 residues long. Trimming took 2 bases from V and 7 from J; bases not matched to a gene: 8. Germline lookup yields CDR1 KGHSH and CDR2 LQKENI.

The chain links TRBV5-1 to TRBJ2-7; TRBD2 matches 8 bases. Germline loops: CDR1 SGHRS, CDR2 YFSETQ. J was trimmed by 5 bases and V by 4 bases; bases with no gene match: 11. The CDR3 loop spans 15 amino acids. CDR3 sequence: CASSPGLGLVHEQYF. The CDR3 DNA is TGCGCCAGCAGCCCCGGCCTGGGACTAGTCCACGAGCAGTACTTC.